The rows below give T cell receptor beta chains drawn from one sample of a study of shared clonotypes between healthy human individuals. Sequenced by immunoSEQ multiplex PCR; TCRdb stores in-frame clones only, minus some. The sample carries about 2.3 million clones, approximately 93% recorded once. The sequenced sample was naive CD4+ T cells from PBMCs. These receptors were obtained from a man in his late teens or twenties in good health. Some clones in this sample may be carry-over from other donors' samples. The CDR3 runs from the conserved cysteine through the conserved F or W. D genes are given only for firm matches. Size values are once, few and many counts, or a class for expanded clones, and some rows have none.

j_gene: TRBJ2-7
abundance: NA
d_gene: TRBD2
v_gene: TRBV28
CDR3nt: TGTGCCAGCAGTTTTATTGGACTAGCGCTCTCCTACGAGCAGTACTTC
CDR3aa: CASSFIGLALSYEQYF

j_gene: TRBJ2-1
abundance: NA
d_gene: TRBD2
v_gene: TRBV10-3
CDR3nt: TGTGCCATCGGGCAGCGGGAGGGCCGGGATGAGCAGTTCTTC
CDR3aa: CAIGQREGRDEQFF

j_gene: TRBJ2-7
abundance: NA
d_gene: TRBD1
v_gene: TRBV27
CDR3nt: TGTGCCAGCAGTCGAACAAGGGGGCCTTACGAGCAGTACTTC
CDR3aa: CASSRTRGPYEQYF

j_gene: TRBJ2-2
abundance: NA
d_gene: TRBD2
v_gene: TRBV19
CDR3nt: TGTGCCAGTACCCCAGGGAGGACTAGCGGATACACCGGGGAGCTGTTTTTT
CDR3aa: CASTPGRTSGYTGELFF

j_gene: TRBJ2-7
abundance: NA
d_gene: TRBD1
v_gene: TRBV5-1
CDR3nt: TGCGCCAGCAGCTCTGACAGGGTCTCCGAGCAGTACTTC
CDR3aa: CASSSDRVSEQYF

j_gene: TRBJ2-7
abundance: NA
d_gene: NA
v_gene: TRBV4-2
CDR3nt: TGTGCCAGCAGCCACGGGGGGAGGGACAACGAGCAGTACTTC
CDR3aa: CASSHGGRDNEQYF

j_gene: TRBJ2-2
abundance: NA
d_gene: TRBD2
v_gene: TRBV4-3
CDR3nt: TGCGCCAGCAGCCAAGTTATTAGCGGGAGTTATGGGGGGGAGCTGTTTTTT
CDR3aa: CASSQVISGSYGGELFF

j_gene: TRBJ2-1
abundance: NA
d_gene: NA
v_gene: TRBV11-2
CDR3nt: TGTGCCAGCAGCCCTAGCCCGGGGACTTTCCACTACAATGAGCAGTTCTTC
CDR3aa: CASSPSPGTFHYNEQFF

j_gene: TRBJ1-2
abundance: NA
d_gene: NA
v_gene: TRBV2
CDR3nt: TGTGCCAGCAGTGAAGTAAGTACAGCTGGCTACACCTTC
CDR3aa: CASSEVSTAGYTF

j_gene: TRBJ2-1
abundance: NA
d_gene: NA
v_gene: TRBV10-1
CDR3nt: TGCGCCAGCAGGACCCCCGCAGGGATTAATGAGCAGTTCTTC
CDR3aa: CASRTPAGINEQFF

j_gene: TRBJ1-1
abundance: NA
d_gene: NA
v_gene: TRBV29-1
CDR3nt: TGCAGCGTTGGTCGGGGCCGGAACACTGAAGCTTTCTTT
CDR3aa: CSVGRGRNTEAFF

j_gene: TRBJ2-1
abundance: NA
d_gene: TRBD2
v_gene: TRBV14
CDR3nt: TGTGCCAGCAGCCAAGGAAGGCTAGCGGGAGTGGGGAATGAGCAGTTCTTC
CDR3aa: CASSQGRLAGVGNEQFF

j_gene: TRBJ2-1
abundance: NA
d_gene: NA
v_gene: TRBV28
CDR3nt: TGTGCCAGCAGTTCCCAGTCGATTAGGGGGAATGAGCAGTTCTTC
CDR3aa: CASSSQSIRGNEQFF

j_gene: TRBJ2-5
abundance: NA
d_gene: NA
v_gene: TRBV2
CDR3nt: TGTGCCAGCAGGCCTCGAGGGGGCCAAGAGACCCAGTACTTC
CDR3aa: CASRPRGGQETQYF

j_gene: TRBJ2-1
abundance: NA
d_gene: NA
v_gene: TRBV14
CDR3nt: TGTGCCAGCAGCCAAACCTGGGAGCAGTTCTTC
CDR3aa: CASSQTWEQFF

j_gene: TRBJ1-1
abundance: few
d_gene: NA
v_gene: TRBV7-9
CDR3nt: TGTGCCAGCAGCATCAACACTGAAGCTTTCTTT
CDR3aa: CASSINTEAFF

j_gene: TRBJ1-2
abundance: NA
d_gene: NA
v_gene: TRBV4-3
CDR3nt: TGCGCCAGCAGCCAAGTCGGGGCCATCCAGGGACTTGGCTACACCTTC
CDR3aa: CASSQVGAIQGLGYTF

j_gene: TRBJ2-1
abundance: NA
d_gene: NA
v_gene: TRBV7-3
CDR3nt: TGTGCCAGCAGCTTAAACAGCGGAAGCTCCTACAATGAGCAGTTCTTC
CDR3aa: CASSLNSGSSYNEQFF

j_gene: TRBJ1-4
abundance: NA
d_gene: NA
v_gene: TRBV5-6
CDR3nt: TGTGCCAGCAATCTGAGGGGTAATGAAAAACTGTTTTTT
CDR3aa: CASNLRGNEKLFF

j_gene: TRBJ2-1
abundance: NA
d_gene: NA
v_gene: TRBV21-1
CDR3nt: TGTGCCAGCAGCTCCTATAACGACAATGAGCAGTTCTTC
CDR3aa: CASSSYNDNEQFF

j_gene: TRBJ2-3
abundance: NA
d_gene: TRBD2
v_gene: TRBV29-1
CDR3nt: TGCAGCGCCAGACTAGCGGGGCTCACAGATACGCAGTATTTT
CDR3aa: CSARLAGLTDTQYF

j_gene: TRBJ2-7
abundance: NA
d_gene: NA
v_gene: TRBV11-2
CDR3nt: TGTGCCAGCAGCTTAGATAGCGGCGAGCAGTACTTC
CDR3aa: CASSLDSGEQYF

j_gene: TRBJ1-1
abundance: NA
d_gene: TRBD1
v_gene: TRBV29-1
CDR3nt: TGCAGCGGCTGGACAGGGATGAACACTGAAGCTTTCTTT
CDR3aa: CSGWTGMNTEAFF

j_gene: TRBJ1-5
abundance: NA
d_gene: TRBD1
v_gene: TRBV2
CDR3nt: TGTGCCAGCAGTCAAGGGACAGGGGATCAGCCCCAGCATTTT
CDR3aa: CASSQGTGDQPQHF

j_gene: TRBJ2-5
abundance: NA
d_gene: NA
v_gene: TRBV9
CDR3nt: TGTGCCAGCAGCGACCATTGGGCGGGGCAAGAGACCCAGTACTTC
CDR3aa: CASSDHWAGQETQYF

j_gene: TRBJ1-2
abundance: NA
d_gene: NA
v_gene: TRBV7-3
CDR3nt: TGTGCCAGCAGGAGAGGGCCTTCTATCTATGGCTACACCTTC
CDR3aa: CASRRGPSIYGYTF

j_gene: TRBJ1-1
abundance: once
d_gene: TRBD1
v_gene: TRBV5-8
CDR3nt: TGTGCCAGCAGCTATCCACCAGGGGGACGAACTGAAGCTTTCTTT
CDR3aa: CASSYPPGGRTEAFF

j_gene: TRBJ2-5
abundance: NA
d_gene: NA
v_gene: TRBV9
CDR3nt: TGTGCCAGCAGCGTGTTGGCCAACTACCAAGAGACCCAGTACTTC
CDR3aa: CASSVLANYQETQYF

j_gene: TRBJ2-1
abundance: NA
d_gene: TRBD2
v_gene: TRBV6-5
CDR3nt: TGTGCCAGCAGTTACCGCCCTAGCGGGGCGAATGAGCAGTTCTTC
CDR3aa: CASSYRPSGANEQFF

j_gene: TRBJ1-5
abundance: NA
d_gene: NA
v_gene: TRBV7-8
CDR3nt: TGTGCCAGCAGCTTCCAGGGAGGCAATCAGCCCCAGCATTTT
CDR3aa: CASSFQGGNQPQHF

j_gene: TRBJ2-1
abundance: NA
d_gene: TRBD2
v_gene: TRBV29-1
CDR3nt: TGCAGCTCAAAAACCCCCTTGAGGCCTAGCGGGAGGGGGGTGGATGAGCAGTTCTTC
CDR3aa: CSSKTPLRPSGRGVDEQFF

j_gene: TRBJ2-3
abundance: NA
d_gene: TRBD2
v_gene: TRBV5-1
CDR3nt: TGCGCCAGCAGCCGCCCCCGAGCGGGAGGGTCAGATACGCAGTATTTT
CDR3aa: CASSRPRAGGSDTQYF

j_gene: TRBJ2-7
abundance: NA
d_gene: TRBD2
v_gene: TRBV7-9
CDR3nt: TGTGCCAGCAGCTTACCGGGACTAGCGGTTTACGAGCAGTACTTC
CDR3aa: CASSLPGLAVYEQYF

j_gene: TRBJ1-4
abundance: NA
d_gene: NA
v_gene: TRBV2
CDR3nt: TGTGCCAGCAGCAAGGGAGAAACTAATGAAAAACTGTTTTTT
CDR3aa: CASSKGETNEKLFF

j_gene: TRBJ1-1
abundance: NA
d_gene: NA
v_gene: TRBV2
CDR3nt: TGTGCCAGCAGTACGGGACACTTGAACACTGAAGCTTTCTTT
CDR3aa: CASSTGHLNTEAFF

j_gene: TRBJ2-2
abundance: NA
d_gene: TRBD2
v_gene: TRBV5-6
CDR3nt: TGTGCCAGCAGCTTGGGGACTAGCGGGACCGGGGAGCTGTTTTTT
CDR3aa: CASSLGTSGTGELFF

j_gene: TRBJ2-1
abundance: NA
d_gene: NA
v_gene: TRBV7-2
CDR3nt: TGTGCCAGCAGCTTAGGTTCTAGCGCCCTTGGCGATGAGCAGTTCTTC
CDR3aa: CASSLGSSALGDEQFF

j_gene: TRBJ2-7
abundance: NA
d_gene: NA
v_gene: TRBV28
CDR3nt: TGTGCCAGCAGTACCCGGGGGGAGCAGTACTTC
CDR3aa: CASSTRGEQYF

j_gene: TRBJ2-7
abundance: NA
d_gene: NA
v_gene: TRBV15
CDR3nt: TGTGCCACCAGCAGAGAACGGCAGGGAAGGAACTACGAGCAGTACTTC
CDR3aa: CATSRERQGRNYEQYF

j_gene: TRBJ1-2
abundance: NA
d_gene: NA
v_gene: TRBV6-6
CDR3nt: TGTGCCAGCAGTGATATATTAAAGTCAGATGGCTACACCTTC
CDR3aa: CASSDILKSDGYTF

j_gene: TRBJ2-6
abundance: once
d_gene: TRBD2
v_gene: TRBV2
CDR3nt: TGTGCCAGCAGTTTTACTAGCGACGGGGCCAACGTCCTGACTTTC
CDR3aa: CASSFTSDGANVLTF

j_gene: TRBJ2-1
abundance: NA
d_gene: NA
v_gene: TRBV28
CDR3nt: TGTGCCAGCAGTTCCGGCGAGTCGGGGGCTTTTATTCGTGAGCAGTTCTTC
CDR3aa: CASSSGESGAFIREQFF

j_gene: TRBJ1-3
abundance: NA
d_gene: NA
v_gene: TRBV5-1
CDR3nt: TGCGCCAGCCGACTGGATTACGCCGGGGAGGCCTCTGGAAACACCATATATTTT
CDR3aa: CASRLDYAGEASGNTIYF

j_gene: TRBJ1-1
abundance: NA
d_gene: NA
v_gene: TRBV6-1
CDR3nt: TGTGCCAGCAGAGAACAGGTTGCGGGCACTGAAGCTTTCTTT
CDR3aa: CASREQVAGTEAFF

j_gene: TRBJ2-3
abundance: NA
d_gene: TRBD1
v_gene: TRBV11-2
CDR3nt: TGTGCCAGCAGGGAAACCCGGGACAGGTTTGCCACAGATACGCAGTATTTT
CDR3aa: CASRETRDRFATDTQYF

j_gene: TRBJ2-7
abundance: NA
d_gene: NA
v_gene: TRBV5-1
CDR3nt: TGCGCCAGCACCCCTGAAAGGGGGACCTACGAGCAGTACTTC
CDR3aa: CASTPERGTYEQYF

j_gene: TRBJ1-1
abundance: NA
d_gene: NA
v_gene: TRBV27
CDR3nt: TGTGCCAGCAATTCTCGCCCAGGGGTCGCTCTGAACACTGAAGCTTTCTTT
CDR3aa: CASNSRPGVALNTEAFF

j_gene: TRBJ1-3
abundance: NA
d_gene: NA
v_gene: TRBV6-6
CDR3nt: TGTGCCAGCAGTTACTTCGGACAGAACTCTGGAAACACCATATATTTT
CDR3aa: CASSYFGQNSGNTIYF

j_gene: TRBJ1-1
abundance: NA
d_gene: TRBD1
v_gene: TRBV19
CDR3nt: TGTGCCAGTAGTATCCGGGGACAGGGCTCGAACACTGAAGCTTTCTTT
CDR3aa: CASSIRGQGSNTEAFF

j_gene: TRBJ2-1
abundance: NA
d_gene: TRBD2
v_gene: TRBV6-1
CDR3nt: TGTGCCAGCAGTGGGTCGACTAGCGAGTCCTACAATGAGCAGTTCTTC
CDR3aa: CASSGSTSESYNEQFF

j_gene: TRBJ1-2
abundance: few
d_gene: NA
v_gene: TRBV30
CDR3nt: TGTGCCCTTCGGGAGGATGGCTACACCTTC
CDR3aa: CALREDGYTF

j_gene: TRBJ1-2
abundance: NA
d_gene: NA
v_gene: TRBV5-4
CDR3nt: TGTGCCAGCCCCTCTGAGGGGGTCTACGGCAACTATGGCTACACCTTC
CDR3aa: CASPSEGVYGNYGYTF

j_gene: TRBJ1-2
abundance: NA
d_gene: NA
v_gene: TRBV29-1
CDR3nt: TGCAGCGCTATGGACAGCCATGGCTACACCTTC
CDR3aa: CSAMDSHGYTF

j_gene: TRBJ2-7
abundance: NA
d_gene: TRBD1
v_gene: TRBV28
CDR3nt: TGTGCCAGCAGTCGATCCGGGACAGGAGCCTACGAGCAGTACTTC
CDR3aa: CASSRSGTGAYEQYF

j_gene: TRBJ2-3
abundance: NA
d_gene: NA
v_gene: TRBV28
CDR3nt: TGTGCCAGCAGTTTAGGCGGTAGCACAGATACGCAGTATTTT
CDR3aa: CASSLGGSTDTQYF